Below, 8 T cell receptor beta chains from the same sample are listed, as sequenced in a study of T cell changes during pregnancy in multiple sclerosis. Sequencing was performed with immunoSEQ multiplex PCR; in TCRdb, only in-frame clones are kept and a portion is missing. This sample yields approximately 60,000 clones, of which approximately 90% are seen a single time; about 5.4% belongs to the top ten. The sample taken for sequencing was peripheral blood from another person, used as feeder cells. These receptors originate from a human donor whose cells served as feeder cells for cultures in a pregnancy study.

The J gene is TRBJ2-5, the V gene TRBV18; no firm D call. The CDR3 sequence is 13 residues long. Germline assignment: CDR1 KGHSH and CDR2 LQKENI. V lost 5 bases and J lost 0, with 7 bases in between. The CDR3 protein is CASSGSYQETQYF. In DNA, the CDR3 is TGTGCCAGCTCAGGGTCGTACCAAGAGACCCAGTACTTC.

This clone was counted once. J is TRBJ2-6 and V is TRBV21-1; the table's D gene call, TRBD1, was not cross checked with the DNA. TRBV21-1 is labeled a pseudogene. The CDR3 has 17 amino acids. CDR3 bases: TGTGCCAGCAGGTGGGACAGGGGGAACTCTGGGGCCAACGTCCTGACTTTC. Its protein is CASRWDRGNSGANVLTF.

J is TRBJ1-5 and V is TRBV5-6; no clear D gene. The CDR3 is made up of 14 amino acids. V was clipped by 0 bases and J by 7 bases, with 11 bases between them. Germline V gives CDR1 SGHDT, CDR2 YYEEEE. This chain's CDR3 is CASSLGPGEQPQHF. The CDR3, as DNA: TGTGCCAGCAGCTTGGGGCCTGGAGAGCAGCCCCAGCATTTT.

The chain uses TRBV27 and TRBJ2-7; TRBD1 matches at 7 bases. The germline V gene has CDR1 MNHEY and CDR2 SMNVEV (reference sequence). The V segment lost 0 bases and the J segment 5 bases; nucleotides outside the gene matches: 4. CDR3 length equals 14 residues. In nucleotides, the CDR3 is TGTGCCAGCAGTTTATCGACAGGGTCTGACGAGCAGTACTTC. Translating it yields CASSLSTGSDEQYF.

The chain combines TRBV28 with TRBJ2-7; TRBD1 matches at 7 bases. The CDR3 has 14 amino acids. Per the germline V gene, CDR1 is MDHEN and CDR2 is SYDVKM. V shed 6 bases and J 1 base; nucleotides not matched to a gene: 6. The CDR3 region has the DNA TGTGCCAGCAGCCTAACGGGACAGTCCTACGAGCAGTACTTC. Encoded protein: CASSLTGQSYEQYF.

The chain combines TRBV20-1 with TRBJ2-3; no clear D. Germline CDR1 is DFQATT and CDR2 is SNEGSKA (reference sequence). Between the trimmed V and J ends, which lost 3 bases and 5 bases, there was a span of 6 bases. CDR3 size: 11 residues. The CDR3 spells CSASGRDTQYF. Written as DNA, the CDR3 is TGCAGTGCTAGCGGTCGAGATACGCAGTATTTT.

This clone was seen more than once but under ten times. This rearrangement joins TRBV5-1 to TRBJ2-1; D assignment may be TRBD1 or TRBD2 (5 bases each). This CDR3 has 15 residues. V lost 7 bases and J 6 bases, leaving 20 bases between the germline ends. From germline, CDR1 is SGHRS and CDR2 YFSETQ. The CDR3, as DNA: TGCGCCAGCGGGGAAGGGACGGGCCCGCTCAATGAGCAGTTCTTC. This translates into CASGEGTGPLNEQFF.

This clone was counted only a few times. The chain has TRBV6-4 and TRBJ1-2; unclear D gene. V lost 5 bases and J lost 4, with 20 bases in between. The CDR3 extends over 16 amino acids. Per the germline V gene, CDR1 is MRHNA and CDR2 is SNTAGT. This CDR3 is CASSKGEGGGSYGYTF. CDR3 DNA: TGTGCCAGCAGTAAGGGTGAAGGAGGCGGGAGCTATGGCTACACCTTC.